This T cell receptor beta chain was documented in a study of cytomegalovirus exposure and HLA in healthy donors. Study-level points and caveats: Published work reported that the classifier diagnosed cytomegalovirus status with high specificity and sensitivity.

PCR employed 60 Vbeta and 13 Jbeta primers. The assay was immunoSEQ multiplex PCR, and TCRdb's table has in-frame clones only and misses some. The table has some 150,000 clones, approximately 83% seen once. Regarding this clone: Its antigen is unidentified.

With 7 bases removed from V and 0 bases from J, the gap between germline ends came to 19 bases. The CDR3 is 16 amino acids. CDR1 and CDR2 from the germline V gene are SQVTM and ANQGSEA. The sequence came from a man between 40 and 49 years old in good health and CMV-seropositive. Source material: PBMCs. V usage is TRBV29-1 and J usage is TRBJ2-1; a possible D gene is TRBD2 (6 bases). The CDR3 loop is CSALSGLAISYNEQFF. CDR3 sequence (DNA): TGCAGCGCCCTCTCGGGGCTAGCGATCTCCTACAATGAGCAGTTCTTC.